Shown below are 23 T cell receptor beta chains from a single sample sequenced in a study of blood T cell repertoires in COVID-19 (TCRdb year 2020). The library was produced with the immunoSEQ multiplex PCR assay. TCRdb retrieved this table from immuneACCESS and kept in-frame rearrangements only. Not all clones are present; in checked studies, unresolved V genes account for under half, and no reason is known for the remainder. For this sample there are a few hundred thousand clones; around 92% appear just once. The ten largest clones represent 2.5% to 3.5% of the sample. Specimen: peripheral blood. The source is a woman aged 25 to 39 with COVID-19, enrolled during active disease.

The chain carries TRBV10-1 and TRBJ1-3; weak D call: TRBD1 (5 bases). This CDR3 is built from 13 residues. The ends were cut back, 4 bases at V and 2 bases at J, with 6 bases in the middle. CDR1 and CDR2 from the germline V gene are WNHNN and SYGVQD (reference sequence). The CDR3 DNA follows: TGCGCCAGCAGTGGGACAACTGGAAACACCATATATTTT. It yields the protein CASSGTTGNTIYF.

The chain joins TRBV4-1 to TRBJ2-1; 8 bases are a match to TRBD2. The junction had 17 bases not matched to a gene; V was cut back by 3 bases and J by 7 bases. The germline V gene encodes CDR1 MGHRA and CDR2 YSYEKL. The CDR3 loop spans 18 amino acids. The CDR3 here is CASSQGDGGAVGMNEQFF. The CDR3 region has the DNA TGCGCCAGCAGCCAGGGCGACGGGGGGGCCGTGGGCATGAATGAGCAGTTCTTC.

The chain couples TRBV3-1 (or the pseudogene TRBV3-2) to TRBJ2-3, with TRBD2 matching 10 bases. This CDR3 is 16 amino acids long. CDR1 is LGHDT and CDR2 is YNNKEL in the germline V gene (reference sequence). Trimming cost V 4 bases and J 1 base; bases outside gene matches: 5. The DNA for the CDR3 is TGTGCCAGCAGCCGGTTAACTAGCGGGGGCACAGATACGCAGTATTTT. Translating gives CASSRLTSGGTDTQYF.

This chain's CDR3 is CASSKARGGAEAFF. In DNA, the CDR3 is TGTGCCAGTAGTAAGGCCAGGGGAGGGGCTGAAGCTTTCTTT. The rearrangement joins TRBV19 to TRBJ1-1; weak D call: TRBD1 (6 bases). The V gene's germline CDR1 is LNHDA and CDR2 SQIVND (reference sequence). The CDR3 loop spans 14 amino acids. Trimming took 4 bases from V and 6 from J, leaving 15 bases between them.

This chain uses TRBV7-8 with TRBJ1-4, with TRBD1 as a possible D gene (5 bases). The germline V gene has CDR1 SGHVS and CDR2 FQNEAQ. Between the trimmed V and J ends, which lost 5 bases and 12 bases, there was a span of 22 bases. The length of the CDR3 is 15 residues. The CDR3 DNA sequence: TGTGCCAGCAGCCTATCGACAGTCCTAGGGTACGAACTGTTTTTT. Residues: CASSLSTVLGYELFF.

The genes are TRBV15 and TRBJ2-2; 7 nucleotides align to TRBD1. This CDR3 is 20 amino acids long. CDR1 LNHNV and CDR2 YYDKDF come from the germline V gene (reference sequence). With 0 bases clipped from V and 0 bases from J, the junction kept 13 bases outside the gene matches. The CDR3 DNA is TGTGCCACCAGCAGAGAGTTAGAAGGGGGCTTTCTCCCGAACACCGGGGAGCTGTTTTTT. Its translation is CATSRELEGGFLPNTGELFF.

This chain joins TRBV5-5 and TRBJ2-7; D is possibly TRBD2 (6 bases). Germline values: CDR1 SGHKS, CDR2 YYEKEE (reference sequence). This CDR3 comprises 14 residues. V was shortened by 4 bases and J by 4 bases, with 15 bases between the two germline ends. DNA for the CDR3: TGTGCCAGCAGCCTGCCGGGACTTTTGTACGAGCAGTACTTC. It translates to CASSLPGLLYEQYF.

The CDR3 DNA reads as TGTGCCAGCAGTCACAGGGGGGCCTTTACAGATACGCAGTATTTT. Translating it yields CASSHRGAFTDTQYF. This sequence joins TRBV6-5 and TRBJ2-3, with 8 nucleotides matching TRBD1. The trim removed 5 bases at V and 3 bases at J, leaving 7 bases unmatched. This CDR3 has 15 amino acids. Germline CDR1 reads MNHEY; CDR2 reads SVGAGI.

V is TRBV24-1 and J is TRBJ2-2; tentative D call: TRBD1 (6 bases). The germline V gene has CDR1 KGHDR and CDR2 SFDVKD. The CDR3 loop spans 14 amino acids. The germline V and J ends were trimmed by 5 bases and 7 bases, with 13 bases remaining between them. The CDR3 spells CATSAPGARGELFF. The CDR3 region has the DNA TGTGCCACCAGTGCCCCAGGGGCCCGCGGGGAGCTGTTTTTT.

The chain has TRBV6-5 and TRBJ2-7; 12 bases align to TRBD2. The V gene end was trimmed by 6 bases and the J gene end by 4 bases; junction bases not matched to a gene: 7. The CDR3 loop spans 15 amino acids. Germline V gene lookup returns CDR1 MNHEY and CDR2 SVGAGI. CDR3 in DNA: TGTGCCAGCAGGAACACACTAGCGGGGGGATACGAGCAGTACTTC. Translating gives CASRNTLAGGYEQYF.

This clone was counted only a few times. The J gene is TRBJ1-6, the V gene TRBV7-2, with no clear D. The CDR3 is 15 residues long. V was pared by 1 base and J by 8 bases, with 12 bases between. The germline V gene has CDR1 SGHTA and CDR2 FQGNSA. The CDR3 here is CASSLDPAGDSPLHF. CDR3 DNA: TGTGCCAGCAGCTTAGACCCAGCCGGGGATTCACCCCTCCACTTT.

The chain joins TRBV4-2 to TRBJ2-3; D unresolved. Trimming shortened V by 2 bases and J by 1 base, and 10 bases separated the two germline ends. Germline V CDR1 and CDR2: LGHNA, YNFKEQ. The CDR3 loop spans 15 amino acids. The CDR3 DNA follows: TGTGCCAGCAGCCAACAGACATGGGGCACAGATACGCAGTATTTT. It yields the protein CASSQQTWGTDTQYF.

The chain recombines TRBV6-5 with TRBJ2-7; D perhaps matches TRBD1 (5 bases). CDR3 length equals 14 residues. V was pared by 6 bases and J by 2 bases, with 14 bases between. CDR1 is MNHEY and CDR2 is SVGAGI in the germline V gene. CDR3 coding DNA: TGTGCCAGCAGGCCGACAGTTCCCGCCTACGAGCAGTACTTC. Amino acids: CASRPTVPAYEQYF.

The V gene is TRBV28, the J gene TRBJ2-7; 9 nucleotides line up with TRBD1. CDR3 length equals 15 residues. With 7 bases clipped from V and 3 bases from J, the junction kept 10 bases outside the gene matches. Germline-derived CDR1 and CDR2 are MDHEN and SYDVKM. This CDR3 is CASTERDREDYEQYF. The DNA for the CDR3 is TGTGCCAGCACCGAAAGGGACAGGGAGGACTACGAGCAGTACTTC.

This chain uses TRBV7-2 with TRBJ2-1, with 8 bases fitting TRBD2. Trimming took 5 bases from V and 6 from J; bases not matched to a gene: 9. The CDR3 is 15 amino acids. Germline V lookup: CDR1 SGHTA, CDR2 FQGNSA. The CDR3 region has the DNA TGTGCCAGCAGCCCATCCGGGACTAGGGGCAATGAGCAGTTCTTC. Translated: CASSPSGTRGNEQFF.

The V and J genes are TRBV19 and TRBJ2-6; 10 bases are a match to TRBD1. Germline V gene lookup returns CDR1 LNHDA and CDR2 SQIVND (reference sequence). The CDR3 length is 16 residues. V shed 4 bases and J 4 bases; nucleotides not matched to a gene: 4. Here the CDR3 reads CASSRQGAGGANVLTF. The CDR3 coding sequence is TGTGCCAGTAGTAGACAGGGGGCCGGAGGGGCCAACGTCCTGACTTTC.

The rearrangement links TRBV6-4 to TRBJ2-2, with 14 bases lining up with TRBD2. The CDR3 loop spans 19 amino acids. The germline V gene encodes CDR1 MRHNA and CDR2 SNTAGT. The V segment lost 6 bases and the J segment 5 bases; nucleotides outside the gene matches: 14. The CDR3 DNA is TGTGCCAGCAGCCCAGTCCCGGGACTAGCGGGAGTGAAGACCGGGGAGCTGTTTTTT. Translating gives CASSPVPGLAGVKTGELFF.

The gene calls are TRBV5-4 and TRBJ2-7, with D possibly matching TRBD1 (6 bases). The CDR3 runs 14 residues. Trimming took 5 bases from V and 0 from J, leaving 12 bases between them. The germline CDR1 and CDR2 sequences are SGHNT and YYREEE (reference sequence). The CDR3 region has the DNA TGTGCCAGCAGACGGGACACCGCCTCCTACGAGCAGTACTTC. Its translation: CASRRDTASYEQYF.

The chain carries TRBV27 and TRBJ1-5; no firm D call. The V and J ends lost 4 bases and 7 bases respectively, with 14 bases between them. CDR1 is MNHEY, CDR2 SMNVEV, per germline (reference sequence). The CDR3 has 14 residues. The CDR3 DNA follows: TGTGCCAGCAGTTCCACCATCACGGGGCAGCCCCAGCATTTT. Amino acid sequence: CASSSTITGQPQHF.

The chain couples TRBV29-1 to TRBJ1-2; 11 positions agree with TRBD1. The germline V gene encodes CDR1 SQVTM and CDR2 ANQGSEA. Trimming at V came to 6 bases and at J to 3 bases, leaving 9 bases not matched to a gene. This CDR3 has 15 residues. The CDR3: CSVENRGQGDYGYTF. The CDR3, as DNA: TGCAGCGTAGAGAACAGGGGACAGGGGGACTATGGCTACACCTTC.

V and J are TRBV7-2 and TRBJ1-6, with 7 nucleotides matching TRBD1. J gave up 7 bases and V 1 base, and 1 base lay outside the gene matches. CDR1 is SGHTA, CDR2 FQGNSA, per germline. The CDR3 loop spans 14 amino acids. The CDR3 DNA is TGTGCCAGCAGCTTAGAAGGGGGCAATTCACCCCTCCACTTT. Protein sequence: CASSLEGGNSPLHF.

This chain links TRBV13 with TRBJ2-7; D is perhaps TRBD1 (6 bases). Germline assignment: CDR1 PRHDT and CDR2 FYEKMQ (reference sequence). V was clipped by 5 bases and J by 4 bases, with 15 bases between them. The CDR3 loop spans 14 amino acids. The CDR3, as DNA: TGTGCCAGCAGCATCGATTTAGGGGGTTACGAGCAGTACTTC. This encodes CASSIDLGGYEQYF.

This clone occurred once. The chain combines TRBV16 with TRBJ2-5; 7 nucleotides line up with TRBD1. Looked up from germline, CDR1 is KGHSY and CDR2 is FQNENV. J lost 4 bases, V lost 2 bases, and 7 bases had no gene match. This CDR3 region has 15 residues. CDR3 in DNA: TGTGCCAGCAGCCAAACTCAGGGGGTTGGAGAGACCCAGTACTTC. It is translated as CASSQTQGVGETQYF.